The 20 T cell receptor beta chains reported below all come from one sample, sequenced in a study of cytomegalovirus exposure and HLA in healthy donors. It was with 60 Vbeta and 13 Jbeta primers that the PCR ran. Profiled with immunoSEQ multiplex PCR; TCRdb holds only in-frame clones, not every one. The repertoire has around 170,000 clones, over 70% of them found once; the top ten carry under 9%. What was sequenced was PBMCs. Receptors originate from a woman aged 40 to 50 in good health and CMV-seropositive.

The V call is TRBV19, the J call TRBJ1-2; a weak D match, TRBD1 (6 bases). This CDR3 spans 15 amino acids. Trimming took 3 bases from V and 0 from J, leaving 11 bases between them. Germline loops: CDR1 LNHDA, CDR2 SQIVND (reference sequence). In DNA, the CDR3 is TGTGCCAGTAGTATGGAGGACAGAACTAACTATGGCTACACCTTC. The encoded protein is CASSMEDRTNYGYTF.

The chain has TRBV5-1 and TRBJ1-6; D not resolved. Trimming removed 0 bases at V and 5 bases at J, with 12 bases between. Germline values: CDR1 SGHRS, CDR2 YFSETQ. CDR3 length equals 16 residues. The CDR3 sequence is CASSLASADNNSPLHF. The DNA of the CDR3 is TGCGCCAGCAGCTTGGCCTCCGCCGACAATAATTCACCCCTCCACTTT.

The chain employs TRBV29-1 and TRBJ2-3; D call uncertain. V was shortened by 8 bases and J by 1 base, with 4 bases between the two germline ends. Looked up from germline, CDR1 is SQVTM and CDR2 is ANQGSEA. The CDR3 has 10 amino acids. In DNA form, the CDR3 reads TGCAGCCAGGGCACAGATACGCAGTATTTT. Translating it yields CSQGTDTQYF.

This rearrangement joins TRBV2 to TRBJ2-1, with TRBD2 as a possible D gene (5 bases). V was shortened by 4 bases and J by 14 bases, with 18 bases between the two germline ends. CDR3 length: 13 residues. Germline V lookup: CDR1 SNHLY, CDR2 FYNNEI. The CDR3 reads CASSGSPGLHEFF. The CDR3 DNA reads TGTGCCAGCAGTGGATCACCGGGATTGCACGAGTTCTTC.

The chain is built from TRBV6-1 and TRBJ1-1; 7 bases agree with TRBD1. V dropped 0 bases and J dropped 7; count of bases not matched to a gene: 5. CDR1 and CDR2 (germline): MNHNS, SASEGT. The CDR3 is 14 amino acids. The CDR3 DNA follows: TGTGCCAGCAGTGAAGCGACAGGGAGAGATGAAGCTTTCTTT. This encodes CASSEATGRDEAFF.

This clone came up once. V is TRBV25-1 and J is TRBJ1-1; D remains ambiguous. CDR3 length equals 14 residues. The V gene lost 6 bases and the J gene lost 11 bases, with 22 bases spanning the gap. Germline V CDR1 and CDR2: MGHDK, SYGVNS. The CDR3 sequence is CASRPTSREVRAFF. The CDR3 bases are TGTGCCAGCAGGCCAACGAGCCGGGAGGTTCGTGCTTTCTTT.

The V and J genes are TRBV30 and TRBJ1-2, with 7 bases lining up with TRBD1. V lost 4 bases to trimming and J lost 1 base; unmatched junction nucleotides: 9. Germline CDR1 reads GTSNPN; CDR2 reads SVGIG (reference sequence). This CDR3 contains 15 residues. The CDR3 nucleotides are TGTGCCTGGATGACGGTGGCAGGGGGTAACTATGGCTACACCTTC. Protein sequence: CAWMTVAGGNYGYTF. Full variable domain (rest looked up from reference TRBV30 and TRBJ1-2): SQTIHQWPATLVQPVGSPLSLECTVEGTSNPNLYWYRQAAGRGLQLLFYSVGIGQISSEVPQNLSASRPQDRQFILSSKKLLLSDSGFYLCAWMTVAGGNYGYTFGSGTRLTVV.

In regard to this clone: Given the absence of the conserved phenylalanine or tryptophan at the CDR3 end, a read error is likely. The J gene is TRBJ1-1, the V gene TRBV5-1; D is uncertain. Trimming took 2 bases from V and 1 from J, leaving 9 bases between them. From germline, CDR1 is SGHRS and CDR2 YFSETQ. The CDR3 is 14 amino acids. The CDR3 here is CASSFRGGNTEAFL. CDR3 in DNA: TGCGCCAGCAGCTTCCGAGGAGGGAACACTGAAGCTTTCCTT.

The chain employs TRBV7-2 and TRBJ2-2; TRBD1 aligns across 9 bases. V shed 5 bases, J shed 5 bases, and the junction held 12 bases outside the gene matches. The CDR3 spans 17 residues. CDR1 SGHTA and CDR2 FQGNSA come from the germline V gene. The CDR3 DNA reads TGTGCCAGCAGCCCAGGAGGGACAGGGTTTAGGACCGGGGAGCTGTTTTTT. Translated, it gives CASSPGGTGFRTGELFF.

V is TRBV29-1 and J is TRBJ2-5; possibly TRBD1 for D (5 bases). The CDR3 is 10 residues long. V was clipped by 5 bases and J by 4 bases, with 5 bases between them. Germline V gives CDR1 SQVTM, CDR2 ANQGSEA. This chain's CDR3 is CSVQGETQYF. In DNA form, the CDR3 reads TGCAGCGTTCAGGGAGAGACCCAGTACTTC.

This clone was counted once. The chain joins TRBV5-4 to TRBJ2-2, with TRBD1 identical over 7 bases. This CDR3 has 16 residues. J was trimmed by 5 bases and V by 0 bases; bases with no gene match: 7. CDR1 is SGHNT, CDR2 YYREEE, per germline (reference sequence). DNA for the CDR3: TGTGCCAGCAGCTTGGCCAGACAGGGTCGTACCGGGGAGCTGTTTTTT. It specifies CASSLARQGRTGELFF.

The rearrangement links TRBV7-2 to TRBJ2-7, with 8 positions matching TRBD1. CDR1 and CDR2 (germline): SGHTA, FQGNSA. Trimming removed 5 bases from V and 3 bases from J; junction bases left unmatched: 9. This CDR3 is 15 amino acids long. CDR3 sequence: CASSVTGTGYYEQYF. The CDR3 nucleotides are TGTGCCAGCAGCGTCACCGGGACAGGATACTACGAGCAGTACTTC.

The V and J genes are TRBV5-1 and TRBJ2-7; D is perhaps TRBD2 (5 bases). This CDR3 contains 15 residues. Germline-derived CDR1 and CDR2 are SGHRS and YFSETQ. V shed 0 bases and J shed 2 bases, with 12 bases lying between them. This CDR3 reads CASSLGTGITYEQYF. The DNA for the CDR3 is TGCGCCAGCAGCTTGGGTACCGGGATAACCTACGAGCAGTACTTC.

This sequence joins TRBV5-5 and TRBJ1-1; D is undetermined. The CDR3 totals 13 residues. The V gene's germline CDR1 is SGHKS and CDR2 YYEKEE (reference sequence). V lost 2 bases, J lost 3 bases, and 8 bases lay in between. CDR3 DNA sequence: TGTGCCAGCAGCTTCGGTTATGACACTGAAGCTTTCTTT. The encoded protein is CASSFGYDTEAFF.

The chain has TRBV2 and TRBJ2-5; D gene unclear. CDR3 length: 13 amino acids. Trimming took 8 bases from V and 5 from J, leaving 15 bases between them. Germline V gene data show CDR1 as SNHLY and CDR2 as FYNNEI. Here the CDR3 DNA reads TGTGCCAGCCAAGCCCGTTTGGAGGAGACCCAGTACTTC. Translating it yields CASQARLEETQYF.

Concerning this clone: A junction end diverges from the germline sequence, so it may reflect a read error. The chain recombines TRBV2 with TRBJ2-6, with 7 positions matching TRBD2. This CDR3 contains 17 residues. Looked up from germline, CDR1 is SNHLY and CDR2 is FYNNEI. The CDR3 sequence: CASSFESGLGGANGLTF. The CDR3 DNA is TGTGCCAGCAGTTTCGAGTCTGGATTGGGAGGGGCCAACGGCCTGACTTTC. Complete variable domain (other parts from reference TRBV2 and TRBJ2-6): EPEVTQTPSHQVTQMGQEVILRCVPISNHLYFYWYRQILGQKVEFLVSFYNNEISEKSEIFDDQFSVERPDGSNFTLKIRSTKLEDSAMYFCASSFESGLGGANGLTFGAGSRLTVL.

This CDR3 reads CASSVGPGAGTEAFF. The CDR3, as DNA: TGTGCCAGCAGCGTAGGTCCGGGCGCGGGCACTGAAGCTTTCTTT. The rearrangement uses TRBV9 and TRBJ1-1; no clear D gene. The CDR3 extends over 15 amino acids. V lost 0 bases, J lost 4 bases, and 13 bases lay in between. Germline CDR1 reads SGDLS; CDR2 reads YYNGEE.

The chain joins TRBV5-1 to TRBJ1-1; D is unresolved. V gave up 0 bases and J gave up 2 bases, with 5 bases separating them. CDR1 and CDR2 from the germline V gene are SGHRS and YFSETQ. This CDR3 is built from 13 residues. CDR3 protein: CASSLVANTEAFF. CDR3 DNA sequence: TGCGCCAGCAGCTTGGTGGCTAACACTGAAGCTTTCTTT.

V is TRBV7-2 and J is TRBJ1-1, with a tentative D call TRBD1 (6 bases). Germline lookup yields CDR1 SGHTA and CDR2 FQGNSA. This CDR3 comprises 12 residues. Trimming removed 5 bases from V and 11 bases from J, with 15 bases in between. In DNA, the CDR3 is TGTGCCAGCAGCCTAAGGGGGTTGTCTGCTTTCTTT. Translation: CASSLRGLSAFF. Based on the CDR3 plus reference TRBV7-2 and TRBJ1-1, the full variable domain is GAGVSQSPSNKVTEKGKDVELRCDPISGHTALYWYRQSLGQGLEFLIYFQGNSAPDKSGLPSDRFSAERTGGSVSTLTIQRTQQEDSAVYLCASSLRGLSAFFGQGTRLTVV.

This sequence joins TRBV7-6 and TRBJ2-3, with D possibly matching TRBD1 (5 bases). Germline-derived CDR1 and CDR2 are SGHVS and FNYEAQ. V was cut by 1 base and J by 2 bases, with 7 bases left in between. The CDR3 has 14 amino acids. The CDR3 region is CASSLVGHTDTQYF. As DNA, the CDR3 is TGTGCCAGCAGCTTAGTAGGACACACAGATACGCAGTATTTT.